Listed below are T cell receptor beta chains from one sample, sequenced in a study of a mutant IDH1 vaccine in newly diagnosed glioma. The antigens of these receptors remain unknown. Sequencing used immunoSEQ multiplex PCR; TCRdb keeps in-frame clones, though not all of them. The table includes tens of thousands of clones, more than 85% detected once. Sample: PBMCs, taken from a glioma patient whose treatment included an IDH1 peptide vaccine. The receptors shown here come from a man under 40 with glioma. Each CDR3 is given with its conserved first and last residue. A D gene is named only where the DNA matches it firmly. Size is stated for part of the rows, as once, few or many counts, or as a class when the clone is expanded.

size	V	J	D	DNA	CDR3
.	TRBV5-6	TRBJ2-2	.	TGTGCCAGCACCTTAACGGATACAGGATTGCCAACCGGGGAGCTGTTTTTT	CASTLTDTGLPTGELFF
few	TRBV30	TRBJ1-1	.	TGTGCCTGGTTCCCAAAGTGGAACACTGAAGCTTTCTTT	CAWFPKWNTEAFF
.	TRBV28	TRBJ2-1	.	TGTGCCAGCGTTGGGGATGAGCAGTTCTTC	CASVGDEQFF
.	TRBV5-8	TRBJ1-1	.	TGTGCCAGCAGCCCGACAGGTTACACTGAAGCTTTCTTT	CASSPTGYTEAFF
.	TRBV28	TRBJ2-5	TRBD2	TGTGCCAGCAGAAGGCGGGGTAGCGGGGCCCAAGAGACCCAGTACTTC	CASRRRGSGAQETQYF
.	TRBV7-8	TRBJ2-3	.	TGTGCCAGCAGCTTTTATGCAGATACGCAGTATTTT	CASSFYADTQYF
once	TRBV29-1	TRBJ2-3	.	TGCAGCGTTCTGTTTGCCCTACGGGGAGATACGCAGTATTTT	CSVLFALRGDTQYF
.	TRBV19	TRBJ1-3	.	TGTGCCAGTAGTATCGACAGCAGCTCTGGAAACACCATATATTTT	CASSIDSSSGNTIYF
.	TRBV14	TRBJ2-1	.	TGTGCCAGCAGCGATGACAGAAGCCATGAGCAGTTCTTC	CASSDDRSHEQFF
few	TRBV11-3	TRBJ1-4	TRBD1	TGTGCCAGCAGCAGAGGGACTGACAGGGAGCAGGGTGAAAAACTGTTTTTT	CASSRGTDREQGEKLFF
.	TRBV7-2	TRBJ1-2	.	TGTGCCAGCAGCTTAGATCGAGGGCCCTATGGCTACACCTTC	CASSLDRGPYGYTF
.	TRBV6-4	TRBJ2-1	.	TGTGCCAGCAAAAGGAATGAGCAGTTCTTC	CASKRNEQFF
.	TRBV9	TRBJ2-6	.	TGTGCCAGACCTCACACCTCACGGGGAACTGGGGCCAACGTCCTGACTTTC	CARPHTSRGTGANVLTF
.	TRBV9	TRBJ1-2	.	TGTGCCAGCAGCGTCGGCCCCGGCTATGGCTACACCTTC	CASSVGPGYGYTF
few	TRBV5-4	TRBJ1-3	TRBD1	TGTGCCAGCAGTTCCCCGGGTTCCGGGACAGGGCGAAACACCATATATTTT	CASSSPGSGTGRNTIYF
.	TRBV7-9	TRBJ2-1	.	TGTGCCAGCAGCCTGGGGATCTACAATGAGCAGTTCTTC	CASSLGIYNEQFF
.	TRBV23-1	TRBJ1-6	.	TGCGCCAGCCGCCCGGAAGAACGGACGGCCTATAATTCACCCCTCCACTTT	CASRPEERTAYNSPLHF
.	TRBV4-2	TRBJ2-5	.	TGTGCCAGCAGCCAAGGGGGGGAGACCCAGTACTTC	CASSQGGETQYF
.	TRBV7-6	TRBJ2-7	TRBD2	TGTGCCAGCAGCTTAAGTCAAAGCGGGAGGGCCTCCTACGAGCAGTACTTC	CASSLSQSGRASYEQYF
few	TRBV7-9	TRBJ1-1	.	TGTGCCAGCAGCTTTGGACGGGAAGCTTTCTTT	CASSFGREAFF
.	TRBV7-2	TRBJ1-1	.	TGTGCCAGCAGCCCCCTAGGGAGCCCCCTGAGCGAAGCTTTCTTT	CASSPLGSPLSEAFF
.	TRBV7-2	TRBJ1-1	.	TGTGCCAGCAGCTCGACAGAAGACACTGAAGCTTTCTTT	CASSSTEDTEAFF
.	TRBV5-4	TRBJ2-2	.	TGTGCCAGCAGCCCCCCCGGACACAGCTTTAACACCGGGGAGCTGTTTTTT	CASSPPGHSFNTGELFF
.	TRBV7-6	TRBJ2-7	.	TGTGCCAGCAGCTACCGGATTAGCTCCTACGAGCAGTACTTC	CASSYRISSYEQYF
few	TRBV19	TRBJ1-5	.	TGTGCCAGTAGTATAGGGTTAACGGGGCCCCAGCATTTT	CASSIGLTGPQHF
.	TRBV27	TRBJ2-3	.	TGTGCCAGCAGTTTTCGGGAGAGAGGAGATACGCAGTATTTT	CASSFRERGDTQYF
once	TRBV7-3	TRBJ2-2	.	TGTGCCAGCAGCCCCCTAGCCGATATTATCGGCACCGGGGAGCTGTTTTTT	CASSPLADIIGTGELFF
.	TRBV29-1	TRBJ2-2	.	TGCAGCGCCCGAAGGGGTGCGAACACCGGGGAGCTGTTTTTT	CSARRGANTGELFF
.	TRBV11-3	TRBJ2-1	.	TGTGCCAGCAGCTCCCGGGTGGACAATGAGCAGTTCTTC	CASSSRVDNEQFF
.	TRBV28	TRBJ1-5	TRBD1	TGTGCCAGCACCCCCACAGGGGCAAATCAGCCCCAGCATTTT	CASTPTGANQPQHF
.	TRBV19	TRBJ1-3	.	TGTGCCACCCGTAGTTCTGGAAACACCATATATTTT	CATRSSGNTIYF
.	TRBV5-1	TRBJ2-1	TRBD2	TGCGCCAGCAGCTTGGCTAGGGCGGGAGGGTATGAGCAGTTCTTC	CASSLARAGGYEQFF
.	TRBV27	TRBJ2-7	TRBD2	TGTGCCAGCAGTTGGGCGGGGGACGGGTACGAGCAGTACTTC	CASSWAGDGYEQYF
.	TRBV7-9	TRBJ2-7	.	TGTGCCAGCAGCTTAGCTTCCGGAGAGACCTACGAGCAGTACTTC	CASSLASGETYEQYF
.	TRBV14	TRBJ1-6	TRBD1	TGTGCCAGCAGCCAAGCCGGGACAGGGGGAAATTCACCCCTCCACTTT	CASSQAGTGGNSPLHF
.	TRBV2	TRBJ1-5	TRBD1	TGTGCCAGCAGGGGGACAGGGGTTCAGCCCCAGCATTTT	CASRGTGVQPQHF
.	TRBV9	TRBJ2-5	TRBD1	TGTGCCAGCAGTGGGGGACAGGGGGCGGAGGAGACCCAGTACTTC	CASSGGQGAEETQYF
.	TRBV19	TRBJ2-1	TRBD2	TGTGCCAGTAGTCGGACGGGACTAGCGGGAGGGCTAGCGTCGGTGGATGAGCAGTTCTTC	CASSRTGLAGGLASVDEQFF
.	TRBV27	TRBJ1-5	.	TGTGCCAGCAGTGTAGGGCTTTGGCAGCCCCAGCATTTT	CASSVGLWQPQHF
.	TRBV9	TRBJ1-1	.	TGTGCCAGCAGCGTCCAGCCGGGGGGTGAAGCTTTCTTT	CASSVQPGGEAFF
.	TRBV4-2	TRBJ1-2	.	TGTGCCAGCAGCCAAGAACGGACCTTATTCTGGTATGGCTACACCTTC	CASSQERTLFWYGYTF
.	TRBV7-2	TRBJ2-2	.	TGTGCCAGCAGCACCCGCATCGCGGGACTCACCGGGGAGCTGTTTTTT	CASSTRIAGLTGELFF
.	TRBV4-2	TRBJ1-2	.	TGTGCCAGCAGCCAAGATCTGCGACAGCGCCACTATGGCTACACCTTC	CASSQDLRQRHYGYTF
.	TRBV5-4	TRBJ2-5	.	TGTGCCAGCAGCTTGGTAGGCCAAGAGACCCAGTACTTC	CASSLVGQETQYF
.	TRBV5-4	TRBJ1-1	.	TGTGCCAGCAGTTTCACCCCGGGCGGGGCTGGGGCTTTCTTT	CASSFTPGGAGAFF
.	TRBV28	TRBJ2-7	.	TGTGCCAGCAGTGTGAGTGGGGTCCTCAGCTCCTACGAGCAGTACTTC	CASSVSGVLSSYEQYF
.	TRBV7-3	TRBJ2-1	TRBD2	TGTGCCAGCAGCTTCCCACCCGGGGCGGGAGGCGACAATGAGCAGTTCTTC	CASSFPPGAGGDNEQFF
.	TRBV10-3	TRBJ1-1	TRBD1	TGTGCCATCAGTGAGGACAGGGCGGCGGTGAACACTGAAGCTTTCTTT	CAISEDRAAVNTEAFF
.	TRBV4-3	TRBJ2-3	.	TGCGCCAGCAGCCAAGACCTGACTCGCGGGCGGGGCACAGATACGCAGTATTTT	CASSQDLTRGRGTDTQYF
once	TRBV6-1	TRBJ1-2	TRBD1	TGTGCCAGCCTCGACAGGGGAGAAGGCTATGGCTACACCTTC	CASLDRGEGYGYTF
.	TRBV11-3	TRBJ1-1	.	TGTGCCAGCAGCTGGGATATGAACACTGAAGCTTTCTTT	CASSWDMNTEAFF
.	TRBV29-1	TRBJ2-2	TRBD2	TGCAGCGTTGGCGCGCCGGGAGGCACCGGGGAGCTGTTTTTT	CSVGAPGGTGELFF
.	TRBV27	TRBJ1-6	TRBD1	TGTGCCAGCAGTTCCACAGGGGGTGGTTCACCCCTCCACTTT	CASSSTGGGSPLHF